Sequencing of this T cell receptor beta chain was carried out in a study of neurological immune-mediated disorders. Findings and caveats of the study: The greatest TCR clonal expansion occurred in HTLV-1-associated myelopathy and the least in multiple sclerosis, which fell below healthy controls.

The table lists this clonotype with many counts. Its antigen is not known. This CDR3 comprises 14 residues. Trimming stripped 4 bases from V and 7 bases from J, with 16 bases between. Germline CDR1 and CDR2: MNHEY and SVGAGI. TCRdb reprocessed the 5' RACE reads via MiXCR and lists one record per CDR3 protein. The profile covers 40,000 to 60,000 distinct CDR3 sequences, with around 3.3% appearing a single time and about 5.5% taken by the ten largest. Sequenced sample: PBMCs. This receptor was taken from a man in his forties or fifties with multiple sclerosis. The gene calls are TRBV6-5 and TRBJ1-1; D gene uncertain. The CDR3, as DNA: TGTGCCAGCAGTTTTGGGTCACACGGAAGTGAAGCTTTCTTT. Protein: CASSFGSHGSEAFF.